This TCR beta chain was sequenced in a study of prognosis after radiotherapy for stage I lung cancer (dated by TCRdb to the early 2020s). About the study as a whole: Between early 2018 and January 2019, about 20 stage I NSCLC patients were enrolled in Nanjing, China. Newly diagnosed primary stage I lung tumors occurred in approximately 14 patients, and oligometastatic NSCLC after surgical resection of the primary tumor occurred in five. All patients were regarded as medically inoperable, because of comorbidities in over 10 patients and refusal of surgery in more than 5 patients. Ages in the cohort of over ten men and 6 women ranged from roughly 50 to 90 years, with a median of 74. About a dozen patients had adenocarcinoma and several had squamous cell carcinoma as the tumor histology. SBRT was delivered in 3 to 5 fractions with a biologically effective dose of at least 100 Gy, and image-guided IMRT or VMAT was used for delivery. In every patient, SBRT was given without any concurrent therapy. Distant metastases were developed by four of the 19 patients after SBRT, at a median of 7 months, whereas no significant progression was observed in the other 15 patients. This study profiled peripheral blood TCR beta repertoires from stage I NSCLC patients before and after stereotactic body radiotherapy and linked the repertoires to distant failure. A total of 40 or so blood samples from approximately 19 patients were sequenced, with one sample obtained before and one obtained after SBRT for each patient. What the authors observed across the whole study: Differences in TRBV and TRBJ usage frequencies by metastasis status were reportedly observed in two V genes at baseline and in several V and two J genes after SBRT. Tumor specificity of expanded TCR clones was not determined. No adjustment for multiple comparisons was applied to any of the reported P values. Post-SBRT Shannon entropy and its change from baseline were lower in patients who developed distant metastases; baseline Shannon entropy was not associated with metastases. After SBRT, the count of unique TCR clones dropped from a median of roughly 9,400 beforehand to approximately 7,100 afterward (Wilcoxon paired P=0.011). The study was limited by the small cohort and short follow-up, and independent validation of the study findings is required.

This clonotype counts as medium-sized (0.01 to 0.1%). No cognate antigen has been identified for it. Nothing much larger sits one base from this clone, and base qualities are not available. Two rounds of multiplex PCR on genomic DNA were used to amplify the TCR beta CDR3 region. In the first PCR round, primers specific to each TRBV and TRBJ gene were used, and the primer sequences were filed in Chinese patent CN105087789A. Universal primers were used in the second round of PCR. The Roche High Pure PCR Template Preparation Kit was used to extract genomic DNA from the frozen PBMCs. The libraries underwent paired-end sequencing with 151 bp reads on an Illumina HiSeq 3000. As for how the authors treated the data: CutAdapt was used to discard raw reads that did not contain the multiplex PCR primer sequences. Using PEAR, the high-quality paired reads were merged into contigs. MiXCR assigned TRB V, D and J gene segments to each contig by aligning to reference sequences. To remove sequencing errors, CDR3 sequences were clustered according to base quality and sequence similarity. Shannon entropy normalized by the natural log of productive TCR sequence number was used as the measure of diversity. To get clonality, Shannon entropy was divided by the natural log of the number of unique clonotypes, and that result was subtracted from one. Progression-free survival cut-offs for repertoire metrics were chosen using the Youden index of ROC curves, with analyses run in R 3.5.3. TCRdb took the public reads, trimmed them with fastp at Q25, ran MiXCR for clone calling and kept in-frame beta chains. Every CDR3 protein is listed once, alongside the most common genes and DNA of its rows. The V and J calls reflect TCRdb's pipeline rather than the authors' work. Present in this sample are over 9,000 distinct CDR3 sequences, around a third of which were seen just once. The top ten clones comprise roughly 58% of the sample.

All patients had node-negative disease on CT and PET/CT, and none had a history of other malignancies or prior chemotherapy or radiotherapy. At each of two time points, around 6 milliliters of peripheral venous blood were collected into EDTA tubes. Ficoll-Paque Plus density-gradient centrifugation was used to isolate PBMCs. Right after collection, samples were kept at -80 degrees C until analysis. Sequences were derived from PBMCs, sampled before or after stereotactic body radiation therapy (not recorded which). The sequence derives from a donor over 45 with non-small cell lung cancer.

This receptor carries the CDR3 CASSPPSPSTDTQYF. Read as DNA, the sequence is TGTGCCAGCAGCCCTCCCTCCCCTAGCACAGATACGCAGTATTTT. Recombination joined TRBV7-8 with TRBJ2-3; the D gene identity is not certain. CDR1 and CDR2, looked up from the germline V gene, are SGHVS and FQNEAQ. Including the terminal cysteine and phenylalanine, the CDR3 comprises 15 residues. This entry keeps only the CDR3 DNA: 45 bases, framed from base 1. V is cut by 5 bases and J by 0 bases, and the space between the germline ends is 12 bases.